The entry below gives a single T cell receptor beta chain sequence along with its context. These data originate in a study of blood T cell repertoires in COVID-19. The wider study: The analysed material was cDNA or gDNA that came from T cells, B-cell-depleted T cells, or PBMCs.

Germline V gene sequence: CDR1 ENHRY, CDR2 SYGVKD. The ends lost 9 bases at V and 3 bases at J; junction bases unmatched: 6. The CDR3 extends over 13 amino acids. The protocol was immunoSEQ multiplex PCR, while the TCRdb copy is restricted to in-frame clones and leaves out a portion. The profile shows about 320,000 clones, roughly 85% of them singletons. The source of this sequence is a human donor in a cohort sampled during active COVID-19. The sequenced material came from peripheral blood. The rearrangement uses TRBV10-3 and TRBJ1-1; 8 bases agree with TRBD1. DNA of the CDR3: TGTGCCATTAGAGGACAGGGAGACACTGAAGCTTTCTTT. This codes for CAIRGQGDTEAFF.